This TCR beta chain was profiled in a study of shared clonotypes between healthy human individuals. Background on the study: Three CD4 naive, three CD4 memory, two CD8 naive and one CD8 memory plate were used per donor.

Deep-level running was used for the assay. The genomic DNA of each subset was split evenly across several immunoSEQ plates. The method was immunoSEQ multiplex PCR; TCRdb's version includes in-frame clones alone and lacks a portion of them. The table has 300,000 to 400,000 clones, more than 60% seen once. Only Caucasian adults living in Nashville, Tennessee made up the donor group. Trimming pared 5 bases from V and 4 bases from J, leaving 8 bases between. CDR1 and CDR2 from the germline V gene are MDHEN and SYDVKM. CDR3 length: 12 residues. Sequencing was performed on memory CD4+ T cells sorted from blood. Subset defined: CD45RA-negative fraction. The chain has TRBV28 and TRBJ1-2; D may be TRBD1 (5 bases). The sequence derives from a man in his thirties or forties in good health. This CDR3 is CASSGDLYGYTF. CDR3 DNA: TGTGCCAGCAGTGGGGACCTCTATGGCTACACCTTC.